These 6 T cell receptor beta chains came from one sample sequenced in a study of blood T cell repertoires in COVID-19. Clones were sequenced by immunoSEQ multiplex PCR, and TCRdb holds only the in-frame ones, with some missing. Among approximately 210,000 clones listed, around 85% were seen once. The material sequenced was peripheral blood. The receptors were sampled from a man aged 40-50 years with acute or convalescent COVID-19.

The chain has TRBV2 and TRBJ1-2; weak D call: TRBD1 (6 bases). Trimming cost V 8 bases and J 4 bases, with 8 bases left between them. The V gene's germline CDR1 is SNHLY and CDR2 FYNNEI. The CDR3 has 11 amino acids. This chain's CDR3 is CASPDSYGYTF. CDR3 nucleotide sequence: TGTGCCAGCCCGGACAGCTATGGCTACACCTTC.

This sequence joins TRBV28 and TRBJ2-7; 9 nucleotides agree with TRBD2. Germline trimming cut 5 bases from V and 4 bases from J; bases unmatched to any gene: 6. Germline V gene data show CDR1 as MDHEN and CDR2 as SYDVKM. The CDR3 consists of 14 residues. The CDR3 loop reads CASSTLAGNYEQYF. The CDR3 DNA reads TGTGCCAGCAGTACCCTAGCGGGAAATTACGAGCAGTACTTC.

The chain employs TRBV7-2 and TRBJ1-5; no definite D call. The CDR3 is made up of 16 amino acids. The V and J ends lost 5 bases and 2 bases respectively, with 16 bases between them. Germline V gene lookup returns CDR1 SGHTA and CDR2 FQGNSA. The CDR3 region has the DNA TGTGCCAGCAGCATTTCCGGAGGCGATGGCAATCAGCCCCAGCATTTT. It yields the protein CASSISGGDGNQPQHF.

The chain carries TRBV19 and TRBJ2-7; D gene uncertain. Germline V lookup: CDR1 LNHDA, CDR2 SQIVND (reference sequence). The CDR3 extends over 12 amino acids. V was trimmed by 4 bases and J by 2 bases, leaving 6 bases between them. CDR3 sequence reads: CASSRHPYEQYF. DNA for the CDR3: TGTGCCAGTAGTAGACATCCCTACGAGCAGTACTTC.

J is TRBJ2-7 and V is TRBV5-4; D perhaps matches TRBD2 (6 bases). The CDR3 contains 14 residues. Germline V CDR1 and CDR2: SGHNT, YYREEE (reference sequence). Trimming removed 3 bases from V and 5 bases from J, with 15 bases in between. CDR3 sequence reads: CASSWDWRVHEQYF. For the CDR3, the DNA is TGTGCCAGCAGCTGGGACTGGAGGGTCCACGAGCAGTACTTC.

The rearrangement joins TRBV19 to TRBJ1-3; the D gene is possibly TRBD1 (6 bases). Trimming left V 5 bases short and J 4 bases short, with 9 bases between. The CDR3 runs to 13 residues. Looked up from germline, CDR1 is LNHDA and CDR2 is SQIVND (reference sequence). CDR3 sequence (DNA): TGTGCCAGTAGTGAACAGGGAGGAAACACCATATATTTT. Its protein is CASSEQGGNTIYF.